Listed here are 15 T cell receptor beta chains from one sample, sequenced in a study of T-cell memory formation after mild COVID-19. A single record per CDR3 protein comes from TCRdb applying MiXCR to the 5' RACE reads. The sample lists under 35,000 distinct CDR3 sequences; less than 8% were seen once. Sequenced input: PBMCs or a T cell subset sorted from them (not recorded which). Receptors were obtained from an adult woman who had mild COVID-19 (a few samples of this study predate the infection). Cell type and time point are not known.

The table lists this clonotype with a few counts. The chain couples TRBV12-3 or TRBV12-4 to TRBJ2-1; D is possibly TRBD1 or TRBD2 (7 bases each). CDR3 length: 15 residues. Trimming took off 5 bases at V and 4 bases at J, with 15 bases between the two ends. The CDR3 bases are TGTGCCAGCAGTGAGACAGGGACTAAGTACAATGAGCAGTTCTTC. Encoded protein: CASSETGTKYNEQFF.

This clonotype is termed medium-sized. This chain uses TRBV12-3 or TRBV12-4 with TRBJ2-1; 10 bases agree with TRBD1. V shed 5 bases and J 6 bases; nucleotides not matched to a gene: 7. The CDR3 covers 15 residues. CDR3 nucleotides: TGTGCCAGCAGTCCCCGGGACAGGGGCGGCAATGAGCAGTTCTTC. Translation: CASSPRDRGGNEQFF.

The table lists this clonotype with many counts. The CDR3 DNA reads TGCGCCAGCAGCTTGATGGCGACAACTAACACTGAAGCTTTCTTT. This sequence encodes CASSLMATTNTEAFF. The V call is TRBV5-1, the J call TRBJ1-1, with unresolved D. The CDR3 totals 15 residues. Trimming took 1 base from V and 2 from J, leaving 12 bases between them. Germline lookup yields CDR1 SGHRS and CDR2 YFSETQ.

This clonotype was detected many times. This chain connects TRBV4-2 to TRBJ1-2, with 12 bases that match TRBD1. The CDR3 consists of 15 residues. V lost 3 bases and J lost 7; bases outside the gene matches: 6. Germline lookup yields CDR1 LGHNA and CDR2 YNFKEQ. CDR3 protein: CASSHPGQGAGGYTF. DNA for the CDR3: TGTGCCAGCAGCCATCCGGGACAGGGGGCTGGTGGCTACACCTTC.

This clonotype was detected ten times or more. The chain recombines TRBV6-6 with TRBJ2-5; a possible D gene is TRBD1 (7 bases). The CDR3 sequence is 14 residues long. Germline V CDR1 and CDR2: MNHNY, SVGAGI (reference sequence). V was pared by 6 bases and J by 2 bases, with 13 bases between. Here the CDR3 DNA reads TGTGCCAGCAGCGGGGGACAGCATCAAGAGACCCAGTACTTC. This encodes CASSGGQHQETQYF.

This clonotype was picked up many times. This rearrangement joins TRBV7-2 to TRBJ1-5; D perhaps matches TRBD1 (6 bases). CDR3 size: 15 residues. Looked up from germline, CDR1 is SGHTA and CDR2 is FQGNSA. The V end lost 3 bases, the J end lost 7 bases, and 16 bases lay between the germline ends. The CDR3 loop is CASSFWGGAWQPQHF. For the CDR3, the DNA is TGTGCCAGCAGCTTTTGGGGGGGGGCATGGCAGCCCCAGCATTTT. The full variable domain, in which reference TRBV7-2 and TRBJ1-5 provide the parts outside the CDR3, is GAGVSQSPSNKVTEKGKDVELRCDPISGHTALYWYRQSLGQGLEFLIYFQGNSAPDKSGLPSDRFSAERTGGSVSTLTIQRTQQEDSAVYLCASSFWGGAWQPQHFGDGTRLSIL.

In its sample, this clonotype was seen many times. The CDR3 region is CASSLARVDTQYF. As DNA, the CDR3 is TGTGCCAGCAGCTTAGCTAGGGTTGATACGCAGTATTTT. The chain employs TRBV7-2 and TRBJ2-3; the D is unclear. The CDR3 runs 13 residues. Germline V gene sequence: CDR1 SGHTA, CDR2 FQGNSA. Trimming stripped 0 bases from V and 6 bases from J, with 7 bases between.

In its sample, this clonotype was seen many times. The chain is built from TRBV5-6 and TRBJ2-1, with 7 bases aligning to TRBD2. The CDR3 spans 16 residues. Unmatched junction bases numbered 8, after V lost 4 bases and J lost 1 base. Germline values: CDR1 SGHDT, CDR2 YYEEEE. CDR3 residues: CASSRILAVSYNEQFF. The CDR3 coding sequence is TGTGCCAGCAGCCGTATTCTAGCGGTTTCCTACAATGAGCAGTTCTTC.

This clonotype has a count of ten or more. The rearrangement links TRBV12-3 or TRBV12-4 to TRBJ1-1, with TRBD1 as a possible D gene (6 bases). The CDR3 length is 16 residues. The ends were cut back, 2 bases at V and 5 bases at J, with 18 bases in the middle. CDR3 sequence: CASSLRAPQGLTEAFF. The CDR3 coding sequence is TGTGCCAGCAGTTTACGGGCCCCACAGGGCCTGACTGAAGCTTTCTTT.

The J gene is TRBJ2-5, the V gene TRBV12-3 or TRBV12-4; D is unresolved. There are 13 residues in the CDR3. Trimming pared 6 bases from V and 7 bases from J, leaving 15 bases between. The chain's CDR3 is CASRLAAAGTQYF. In DNA, the CDR3 is TGTGCCAGCAGGTTGGCGGCGGCAGGGACCCAGTACTTC.

This clonotype was picked up many times. V usage is TRBV4-2 and J usage is TRBJ2-1, with TRBD2 matching 8 bases. The junction had 5 bases not matched to a gene; V was cut back by 3 bases and J by 1 base. The CDR3 runs 16 residues. Germline CDR1 and CDR2: LGHNA and YNFKEQ. The DNA of the CDR3 is TGTGCCAGCAGCCACGGGACTAGTGTTTCCTACAATGAGCAGTTCTTC. The encoded protein is CASSHGTSVSYNEQFF.

At least ten counts were recorded for this clonotype. The CDR3 loop reads CASSGGGGPGAQETQYF. In DNA, the CDR3 is TGTGCCAGCAGCGGTGGAGGGGGCCCGGGTGCCCAAGAGACCCAGTACTTC. The chain uses TRBV9 and TRBJ2-5; tentatively, D is TRBD1 (7 bases). The V gene's germline CDR1 is SGDLS and CDR2 YYNGEE. The CDR3 loop spans 17 amino acids. V lost 3 bases and J lost 1, with 19 bases in between.

This clonotype was observed at least ten times. This rearrangement joins TRBV30 to TRBJ1-2; unclear D gene. This CDR3 region has 13 residues. V dropped 0 bases and J dropped 6 bases, with 11 bases sitting between them. CDR1 and CDR2 from the germline V gene are GTSNPN and SVGIG (reference sequence). In DNA, the CDR3 is TGTGCCTGGAGTGTAGGGCAGTTTAATGGCTACACCTTC. It codes for CAWSVGQFNGYTF.

In this sample, this clonotype turned up many times. The V and J genes are TRBV20-1 and TRBJ2-2, with TRBD2 matching over 13 bases. CDR3 length: 15 amino acids. Germline V gene lookup returns CDR1 DFQATT and CDR2 SNEGSKA (reference sequence). Losses at the gene ends were 0 bases for V and 6 bases for J; bases not matched to a gene: 1. The CDR3 bases are TGCAGTGCTAGAGATACTAGCGGGAGGGCCGGGGAGCTGTTTTTT. Translation: CSARDTSGRAGELFF.

This clonotype occurred many times. J is TRBJ2-7 and V is TRBV6-2 or TRBV6-3; D possibly corresponds to TRBD1 (5 bases). CDR3 length equals 13 residues. Trimming cost V 7 bases and J 7 bases, with 17 bases left between them. The germline V gene has CDR1 MNHEY and CDR2 SVGEGT. The DNA of the CDR3 is TGTGCCAGCAACCAGGGTACTCAAGGGGAGCAGTACTTC. This translates into CASNQGTQGEQYF.